These 22 T cell receptor beta chains came from one sample sequenced in a study of OX40 agonist ivuxolimab in advanced cancers. This table comes from immunoSEQ multiplex PCR, and its TCRdb copy is limited to in-frame clones, with some not included. The sample holds some 100,000 clones, 90% to 95% seen once. The sequencing used CD4+ or CD8+ T cells sorted from blood, collected in a trial of the OX40 agonist ivuxolimab. The receptors come from an adult with an advanced solid tumor such as melanoma, head and neck, liver or kidney cancer.

V and J are TRBV13 and TRBJ1-2, with 9 bases lining up with TRBD1. Germline V gives CDR1 PRHDT, CDR2 FYEKMQ (reference sequence). V lost 2 bases to trimming and J lost 8 bases; unmatched junction nucleotides: 12. The CDR3 is 16 residues long. CDR3 amino acids: CASSLPRGTGNFGYTF. The CDR3 DNA reads TGTGCCAGCAGCTTACCCAGGGGGACAGGGAATTTCGGCTACACCTTC.

The chain employs TRBV11-2 and TRBJ2-7; 7 bases are a match to TRBD2. Germline V gene data show CDR1 as SGHAT and CDR2 as FQNNGV. V lost 8 bases and J lost 5; bases outside the gene matches: 6. The CDR3 covers 12 residues. The DNA of the CDR3 is TGTGCCAGCGCGAAGGGAGGGGACGAGCAGTACTTC. Protein sequence: CASAKGGDEQYF.

This clone was seen only once. The V and J genes are TRBV29-1 and TRBJ2-5; D ambiguous. Trimming took 8 bases from V and 1 from J, leaving 17 bases between them. Germline V gene sequence: CDR1 SQVTM, CDR2 ANQGSEA. The CDR3 runs 14 residues. The CDR3 region is CSWIPLDFQETQYF. The CDR3 nucleotides read TGCAGCTGGATCCCACTGGATTTCCAAGAGACCCAGTACTTC. Filled out from reference TRBV29-1 and TRBJ2-5, the complete variable domain reads SAVISQKPSRDICQRGTSLTIQCQVDSQVTMMFWYRQQPGQSLTLIATANQGSEATYESGFVIDKFPISRPNLTFSTLTVSNMSPEDSSIYLCSWIPLDFQETQYFGPGTRLLVL.

A note on this clone: The junction departs from germline at one end; a sequencing error may be responsible. CDR3 DNA sequence: TGTGCCAGCAGTTTGTCGGGGCAATCAGCCCCAGCATTT. Translated, it gives CASSLSGQSAPAF. The chain recombines TRBV27 with TRBJ1-5; TRBD1 is a possible D gene (5 bases). Germline V CDR1 and CDR2: MNHEY, SMNVEV (reference sequence). CDR3 size: 13 residues.

This clone showed up just once. This chain connects TRBV27 to TRBJ2-7; the D is unclear. V was pared by 8 bases and J by 0 bases, with 14 bases between. CDR1 MNHEY and CDR2 SMNVEV come from the germline V gene (reference sequence). The CDR3 is 14 residues long. The CDR3 loop is CASSSPGLSYEQYF. In nucleotides, the CDR3 is TGTGCCAGCTCCTCCCCGGGCCTCTCCTACGAGCAGTACTTC.

The J gene is TRBJ2-3, the V gene TRBV19; 9 nucleotides agree with TRBD2. CDR3 size: 15 residues. The germline CDR1 and CDR2 sequences are LNHDA and SQIVND (reference sequence). V was clipped by 5 bases and J by 2 bases; unmatched bases: 5. This CDR3 is CASSRQRGATDTQYF. The CDR3 DNA reads TGTGCCAGTAGTCGCCAGCGGGGGGCCACAGATACGCAGTATTTT.

The gene calls are TRBV2 and TRBJ2-2; D may be TRBD2 (5 bases). The V gene lost 6 bases and the J gene lost 4 bases, with 15 bases spanning the gap. Per germline, CDR1 SNHLY and CDR2 FYNNEI. This CDR3 has 15 residues. This CDR3 reads CASRSGIRSTGELFF. For the CDR3, the DNA is TGTGCCAGCAGATCCGGGATACGGAGCACCGGGGAGCTGTTTTTT.

CDR3 coding DNA: TGCGCCAGCAGCCAAGATGGCCGGGGATCGAACTATGGCTACACCTTC. This encodes CASSQDGRGSNYGYTF. The gene calls are TRBV4-1 and TRBJ1-2; D uncertain. Germline V gene sequence: CDR1 MGHRA, CDR2 YSYEKL. This CDR3 comprises 16 residues. The V end lost 0 bases, the J end lost 2 bases, and 13 bases lay between the germline ends.

The V and J genes are TRBV6-5 and TRBJ2-3; unclear D gene. Trimming removed 2 bases from V and 9 bases from J, with 6 bases in between. The CDR3 is 11 amino acids. Germline values: CDR1 MNHEY, CDR2 SVGAGI. DNA of the CDR3: TGTGCCAGCAGTTACGGCAGAACGCAGTATTTT. It translates to CASSYGRTQYF.

The genes are TRBV30 and TRBJ1-1; perhaps TRBD1 as D (6 bases). The CDR3 loop spans 13 amino acids. Germline V gene sequence: CDR1 GTSNPN, CDR2 SVGIG (reference sequence). V shed 5 bases and J shed 1 base, with 11 bases lying between them. The CDR3 here is CAWDEGGNTEAFF. The CDR3 coding sequence is TGTGCCTGGGACGAAGGGGGGAACACTGAAGCTTTCTTT.

The V and J genes are TRBV21-1 and TRBJ1-6; the D segment call TRBD1 is taken from the table without a DNA check. TRBV21-1 is noted as a pseudogene. This CDR3 contains 16 residues. DNA of the CDR3: TGTGCCAGCAGCAAACAGAACAGGTGCCATAATTCACCCCTCCACTTT. It encodes CASSKQNRCHNSPLHF.

The rearrangement links TRBV13 to TRBJ1-5; no firm D call. CDR1 is PRHDT, CDR2 FYEKMQ, per germline (reference sequence). The CDR3 covers 13 residues. The germline V and J ends were trimmed by 0 bases and 14 bases, with 14 bases remaining between them. This CDR3 reads CASSLGRETPKHF. The CDR3 DNA sequence: TGTGCCAGCAGCTTAGGCCGCGAGACTCCCAAGCATTTT.

V usage is TRBV27 and J usage is TRBJ1-6; D is perhaps TRBD1 (5 bases). Germline CDR1 and CDR2: MNHEY and SMNVEV (reference sequence). The germline V and J ends were trimmed by 6 bases and 9 bases, with 15 bases remaining between them. This CDR3 comprises 14 residues. The CDR3 protein is CASRTGRGGSPLHF. CDR3 nucleotide sequence: TGTGCCAGCAGGACCGGGAGGGGCGGTTCACCCCTCCACTTT.

The chain joins TRBV11-3 to TRBJ2-7, with 7 positions matching TRBD1. Per germline, CDR1 SGHNT and CDR2 YENEEA. This CDR3 is built from 14 residues. The ends lost 5 bases at V and 3 bases at J; junction bases unmatched: 7. CDR3 protein: CASSRGGSNYEQYF. CDR3 nucleotide sequence: TGTGCCAGCAGCCGAGGGGGCTCTAACTACGAGCAGTACTTC.

V is TRBV11-2 and J is TRBJ1-6; perhaps TRBD1 as D (6 bases). This CDR3 is built from 17 residues. Germline CDR1 and CDR2: SGHAT and FQNNGV. Between the trimmed V and J ends, which lost 6 bases and 4 bases, there was a span of 19 bases. The CDR3: CASSPRTQQGYNSPLHF. DNA for the CDR3: TGTGCCAGCAGTCCCCGAACCCAACAGGGTTATAATTCACCCCTCCACTTT.

This chain links TRBV27 with TRBJ2-1; a weak D match, TRBD1 (6 bases). Looked up from germline, CDR1 is MNHEY and CDR2 is SMNVEV (reference sequence). The CDR3 covers 14 residues. V lost 4 bases and J 2 bases, leaving 9 bases between the germline ends. The CDR3 nucleotides read TGTGCCAGCAGTTGGACAGCCGCCTACAATGAGCAGTTCTTC. Translated: CASSWTAAYNEQFF.

This chain joins TRBV27 and TRBJ2-7, with 8 bases identical to TRBD1. Looked up from germline, CDR1 is MNHEY and CDR2 is SMNVEV (reference sequence). The CDR3 is 14 amino acids. V gave up 3 bases and J gave up 3 bases; unmatched junction bases: 4. CDR3: CASSLTGVVYEQYF. The DNA of the CDR3 is TGTGCCAGCAGTTTGACAGGGGTGGTCTACGAGCAGTACTTC.

The J gene is TRBJ1-1, the V gene TRBV29-1; D unresolved. V lost 1 base and J lost 1, with 7 bases in between. CDR1 is SQVTM, CDR2 ANQGSEA, per germline. CDR3 size: 13 residues. The CDR3 loop is CSVEAGENTEAFF. Written as DNA, the CDR3 is TGCAGCGTTGAAGCTGGGGAGAACACTGAAGCTTTCTTT.

The chain employs TRBV2 and TRBJ2-7; TRBD2 matches at 7 bases. Trimming at V came to 4 bases and at J to 3 bases, leaving 3 bases not matched to a gene. Looked up from germline, CDR1 is SNHLY and CDR2 is FYNNEI. The CDR3 is 13 residues long. CDR3 residues: CASSGLAVYEQYF. The CDR3 DNA reads as TGTGCCAGCAGTGGACTAGCAGTCTACGAGCAGTACTTC.

As concerns this clone: This sample also contains other DNA sequences that code for the same CDR3. The chain recombines TRBV14 with TRBJ2-7, with no clear D. Germline-derived CDR1 and CDR2 are SGHDN and FVKESK. Trimming stripped 1 base from V and 4 bases from J, with 5 bases between. There are 12 residues in the CDR3. The CDR3 here is CASSQGGYEQYF. CDR3 nucleotide sequence: TGTGCCAGCAGCCAAGGCGGATACGAGCAGTACTTC.

This chain links TRBV25-1 with TRBJ2-7, with TRBD2 as a possible D gene (7 bases). V lost 3 bases and J 10 bases, leaving 10 bases between the germline ends. This CDR3 is built from 11 residues. CDR1 and CDR2 from the germline V gene are MGHDK and SYGVNS. CDR3 protein: CASSEGGTQYF. The CDR3 DNA is TGTGCCAGCAGTGAGGGGGGGACACAGTACTTC.

This chain uses TRBV7-8 with TRBJ2-2; D is undetermined. The CDR3 length is 14 residues. Between the trimmed V and J ends, which lost 5 bases and 1 base, there was a span of 8 bases. Germline lookup yields CDR1 SGHVS and CDR2 FQNEAQ. The CDR3 nucleotides read TGTGCCAGCAGCCCTCCTTGGAACACCGGGGAGCTGTTTTTT. It specifies CASSPPWNTGELFF. Full variable domain (missing parts from reference TRBV7-8 and TRBJ2-2): GAGVSQSPRYKVAKRGQDVALRCDPISGHVSLFWYQQALGQGPEFLTYFQNEAQLDKSGLPSDRFFAERPEGSVSTLKIQRTQQEDSAVYLCASSPPWNTGELFFGEGSRLTVL.